What follows are 28 T cell receptor beta chains derived from one specimen sequenced in a study of immune characterization of retroperitoneal liposarcoma. Each CDR3 protein is one row after TCRdb ran MiXCR on the PCR reads. The sample yields more than 10,000 distinct CDR3 sequences, about 26% seen once. Source material: tumor tissue. The source is a female donor with retroperitoneal liposarcoma.

V and J are TRBV7-6 and TRBJ2-3, with 8 bases lining up with TRBD2. The CDR3 has 17 residues. V dropped 0 bases and J dropped 1; count of bases not matched to a gene: 6. Germline lookup yields CDR1 SGHVS and CDR2 FNYEAQ. The CDR3, as DNA: TGTGCCAGCAGCTTAGCGTTAACTAGCGGCCGCACAGATACGCAGTATTTT. It encodes CASSLALTSGRTDTQYF.

In its sample, this clonotype was seen many times. The chain recombines TRBV12-3 or TRBV12-4 with TRBJ2-1; D is uncertain. The V end lost 3 bases, the J end lost 7 bases, and 4 bases lay between the germline ends. This CDR3 contains 11 residues. DNA for the CDR3: TGTGCCAGCAGTTTCCTGAATGAGCAGTTCTTC. Translated: CASSFLNEQFF.

The chain carries TRBV6-1 and TRBJ2-5, with 7 bases matching TRBD1. TRBJ2-7 explains the end of the DNA better; the J call may be wrong. Germline V CDR1 and CDR2: MNHNS, SASEGT. The CDR3 extends over 14 amino acids. The CDR3 loop reads CASSSRDSSYEQYF. CDR3 DNA: TGTGCCAGCAGTTCCCGGGACAGTTCCTACGAGCAGTACTTC.

This clonotype was recorded many times. The chain has TRBV7-6 and TRBJ2-1, with TRBD1 matching 10 bases. The CDR3 is 17 amino acids. Germline V gives CDR1 SGHVS, CDR2 FNYEAQ. Trimming cost V 1 base and J 2 bases; bases outside gene matches: 5. CDR3 nucleotide sequence: TGTGCCAGCAGCTTAGACGGCGGGACAGGGGCCTACAATGAGCAGTTCTTC. It translates to CASSLDGGTGAYNEQFF.

This clonotype was counted between two and nine times. The chain is built from TRBV10-2 and TRBJ2-1, with 9 bases aligning to TRBD1. The DNA end is more similar to TRBJ2-7, so the J call may be wrong. Germline lookup yields CDR1 WSHSY and CDR2 SAAADI. The CDR3 runs 16 residues. This chain's CDR3 is CASRGQGLFPTYEQYF. The CDR3 DNA is TGCGCCAGCAGGGGACAGGGTTTGTTCCCCACCTACGAGCAGTACTTC.

This clonotype is categorized as medium-sized (0.01 to 0.1%). J is TRBJ2-1 and V is TRBV7-2; perhaps TRBD2 as D (5 bases). The closer fit of TRBJ2-7 to the DNA end suggests the J call may be wrong. The germline gives CDR1 SGHTA, CDR2 FQGNSA. CDR3 length: 15 amino acids. CDR3 in amino acids: CASSLDGGTFNEQYF. CDR3 coding DNA: TGTGCCAGCAGCTTAGATGGAGGCACTTTCAATGAGCAGTACTTC.

The rearrangement uses TRBV12-3 or TRBV12-4 and TRBJ2-5; D call uncertain. Trimming stripped 5 bases from V and 2 bases from J, with 12 bases between. This CDR3 contains 14 residues. The chain's CDR3 is CASSPLAAQETQYF. CDR3 bases: TGTGCCAGCAGTCCCCTGGCCGCACAAGAGACCCAGTACTTC.

This clonotype was found many times. The rearrangement links TRBV6-1 to TRBJ2-2; TRBD2 is a possible D gene (5 bases). The CDR3 runs to 14 residues. Germline lookup yields CDR1 MNHNS and CDR2 SASEGT. Trimming cost V 8 bases and J 1 base, with 11 bases left between them. The CDR3 bases are TGTGCCAGCCTTGAGCGGAAGAACACCGGGGAGCTGTTTTTT. This gives the protein CASLERKNTGELFF.

Judged by abundance, this clonotype is medium-sized. The chain is built from TRBV7-2 and TRBJ2-1, with D perhaps matching TRBD2 (6 bases). The J call may be in error: the DNA end matches TRBJ2-7 better. This CDR3 comprises 15 residues. Germline loops: CDR1 SGHTA, CDR2 FQGNSA. CDR3 loop: CASSLEMGGNYEQYF. In nucleotides, the CDR3 is TGTGCCAGCAGCTTAGAGATGGGGGGAAACTACGAGCAGTACTTC.

This clonotype was seen at least ten times. V and J are TRBV6-1 and TRBJ2-1; D tentatively reads TRBD1 or TRBD2 (7 bases each). The length of the CDR3 is 14 residues. In germline, CDR1 is MNHNS, CDR2 SASEGT. V was pared by 11 bases and J by 10 bases, with 24 bases between. The CDR3 protein is CASVGGDSSYEQFF. The CDR3 DNA reads TGTGCCTCGGTGGGGGGGGACAGCTCCTACGAGCAGTTCTTC.

The CDR3 DNA reads TGCGCCAGCAGCTTCCCCCCCGGCCTAGTGGCCTACAATGAGCAGTTCTTC. The encoded protein is CASSFPPGLVAYNEQFF. V usage is TRBV5-1 and J usage is TRBJ2-1; D is undetermined. CDR1 and CDR2 (germline): SGHRS, YFSETQ. CDR3 length: 17 amino acids. Trimming removed 2 bases at V and 2 bases at J, with 17 bases between.

This clonotype was observed a few times. This chain uses TRBV6-1 with TRBJ1-6; no reliable D call. CDR3 size: 14 residues. The germline V gene encodes CDR1 MNHNS and CDR2 SASEGT. Between the trimmed V and J ends, which lost 4 bases and 8 bases, there was a span of 12 bases. The CDR3 DNA is TGTGCCAGCAGTGCGTGGGGATGGGATTCACCCCTCCACTTT. Protein product: CASSAWGWDSPLHF.

The genes are TRBV6-6 and TRBJ2-1, with 9 bases fitting TRBD1. Germline assignment: CDR1 MNHNY and CDR2 SVGAGI (reference sequence). V lost 0 bases and J lost 10; bases outside the gene matches: 7. CDR3 length: 15 residues. DNA of the CDR3: TGTGCCAGCAGTTACTCGGGGGACAGGGCCTACGAGCAGTTCTTC. Translating it yields CASSYSGDRAYEQFF.

A few counts support this clonotype. The rearrangement links TRBV12-3 or TRBV12-4 to TRBJ2-1; D call uncertain. Trimming took 2 bases from V and 13 from J, leaving 15 bases between them. The CDR3 has 13 residues. The DNA for the CDR3 is TGTGCCAGCAGTTTAAAGGGCCAAGAGACCCAGTTCTTC. Protein: CASSLKGQETQFF.

V is TRBV12-3 or TRBV12-4 and J is TRBJ1-5; D remains ambiguous. V lost 2 bases and J lost 0, with 2 bases in between. The CDR3 spans 13 residues. CDR3 sequence (DNA): TGTGCCAGCAGTTTATTTAGCAATCAGCCCCAGCATTTT. Protein product: CASSLFSNQPQHF.

In its sample, this clonotype ranks as medium-sized. The V gene is TRBV6-1, the J gene TRBJ1-2; possible D gene TRBD1, 5 bases. Trimming removed 4 bases at V and 3 bases at J, with 12 bases between. CDR1 MNHNS and CDR2 SASEGT come from the germline V gene. This CDR3 is 14 amino acids long. The CDR3 loop reads CASSAGTFDYGYTF. DNA of the CDR3: TGTGCCAGCAGTGCCGGGACTTTCGACTATGGCTACACCTTC.

This clonotype was recorded many times. The rearrangement joins TRBV12-5 to TRBJ2-7; D remains ambiguous. Trimming removed 9 bases at V and 0 bases at J, with 12 bases between. The CDR3 is made up of 13 amino acids. Germline CDR1 is LGHNT and CDR2 is FRNRAP. The CDR3 reads CASALGSSYEQYF. The DNA for the CDR3 is TGTGCTAGCGCCCTAGGCAGCTCCTACGAGCAGTACTTC. The full variable domain, its missing parts supplied by reference TRBV12-5 and TRBJ2-7, is DARVTQTPRHKVTEMGQEVTMRCQPILGHNTVFWYRQTMMQGLELLAYFRNRAPLDDSGMPKDRFSAEMPDATLATLKIQPSEPRDSAVYFCASALGSSYEQYFGPGTRLTVT.

To note about this clonotype: The CDR3 does not close with the conserved phenylalanine or tryptophan, likely indicating a read error. The J gene is TRBJ2-5, the V gene TRBV6-1; 8 bases agree with TRBD2. Judging by the DNA end, TRBJ2-1 fits better; the J call may be wrong. The CDR3 runs 14 residues. Per germline, CDR1 MNHNS and CDR2 SASEGT. As DNA, the CDR3 is TGTGCCAGCAGCTTGGACCCGGGAGGGTACGAGCAGTTCGTC. This codes for CASSLDPGGYEQFV.

About this clonotype itself: A single base separates this from a much larger clone, so it may be a read error. The chain recombines TRBV6-1 with TRBJ2-2; 9 bases align to TRBD2. The length of the CDR3 is 14 residues. Germline CDR1 is MNHNS and CDR2 is SASEGT. The CDR3, as DNA: TGTGTCAGCAGGGGAGCGGGGGGAACCGGGGAGCTGTTTTTT. It specifies CVSRGAGGTGELFF.

Turning to this clonotype: The CDR3 carries no conserved terminal phenylalanine or tryptophan, so it likely arises from a read error. The DNA is left out, because the CDR3 cannot be placed on it with certainty; the CDR3 is given as TCRdb lists it. This chain uses TRBV6-6 with TRBJ1-5. Counting both end residues, the CDR3 totals 8 amino acids. Germline CDR1 reads MNHNY; CDR2 reads SVGAGI (reference sequence). The CDR3 is CAGAPGLA.

The gene calls are TRBV12-3 or TRBV12-4 and TRBJ2-1; D might be TRBD2 (6 bases). The DNA end is a closer match to TRBJ2-7, so the J assignment may be wrong. The CDR3 consists of 12 residues. CDR3 sequence: CASRGGSYEQYF. The CDR3 DNA is TGTGCCAGCAGAGGAGGGAGCTACGAGCAGTACTTC.

This clonotype was picked up many times. This sequence joins TRBV6-1 and TRBJ1-4; 7 bases fit TRBD1. The CDR3 totals 14 residues. Germline CDR1 and CDR2: MNHNS and SASEGT. Trimming cost V 8 bases and J 5 bases; bases outside gene matches: 8. The CDR3 is CASDETGRNEKLFF. CDR3 coding DNA: TGTGCCAGCGATGAGACAGGGCGGAATGAAAAACTGTTTTTT.

The V gene is TRBV6-6, the J gene TRBJ1-5; D is undetermined. The CDR3 has 19 amino acids. The germline V gene encodes CDR1 MNHNY and CDR2 SVGAGI (reference sequence). V lost 2 bases and J 0 bases, leaving 20 bases between the germline ends. The CDR3 region has the DNA TGTGCCAGCAGTTACGGGCCCCTGACATATCTTAATAGCAATCAGCCCCAGCATTTT. It is translated as CASSYGPLTYLNSNQPQHF.

The chain recombines TRBV12-3 or TRBV12-4 with TRBJ1-1; D not resolved. The CDR3 is 14 residues long. The V and J ends lost 5 bases and 4 bases respectively, with 14 bases between them. CDR3 in amino acids: CASSGSGLGTEAFF. For the CDR3, the DNA is TGTGCCAGCAGTGGGTCCGGGTTGGGCACTGAAGCTTTCTTT.

V usage is TRBV6-1 and J usage is TRBJ1-2, with TRBD1 matching over 7 bases. The V segment lost 5 bases and the J segment 2 bases; nucleotides outside the gene matches: 11. CDR3 length equals 16 residues. CDR1 is MNHNS and CDR2 is SASEGT in the germline V gene. The CDR3 protein is CASSMLRQGRNYGYTF. The CDR3 nucleotides are TGTGCCAGCAGTATGCTAAGACAGGGCCGCAACTATGGCTACACCTTC.

This clonotype is labeled medium-sized (0.01 to 0.1%). The V gene is TRBV7-2, the J gene TRBJ2-1, with D perhaps matching TRBD2 (6 bases). V gave up 1 base and J gave up 1 base, with 17 bases separating them. Per germline, CDR1 SGHTA and CDR2 FQGNSA. The CDR3 has 18 residues. CDR3 protein: CASSLVVWEAGSYNEQFF. The CDR3, as DNA: TGTGCCAGCAGCTTAGTTGTGTGGGAGGCAGGTTCCTACAATGAGCAGTTCTTC. Filled out from reference TRBV7-2 and TRBJ2-1, the complete variable domain reads GAGVSQSPSNKVTEKGKDVELRCDPISGHTALYWYRQSLGQGLEFLIYFQGNSAPDKSGLPSDRFSAERTGGSVSTLTIQRTQQEDSAVYLCASSLVVWEAGSYNEQFFGPGTRLTVL.

This sequence joins TRBV6-8 and TRBJ2-3, with 14 bases that match TRBD2. CDR1 and CDR2 from the germline V gene are MNHGY and SAAAGT. V shed 6 bases and J 4 bases; nucleotides not matched to a gene: 3. CDR3 size: 15 residues. CDR3 nucleotide sequence: TGTGCCAGCAGAGGACTAGCGGGAGGATCAGATACGCAGTATTTT. Protein product: CASRGLAGGSDTQYF.

This clonotype is labeled as medium-sized. V and J are TRBV6-1 and TRBJ2-3; D not certain. Germline V CDR1 and CDR2: MNHNS, SASEGT. CDR3 length: 14 amino acids. Trimming removed 5 bases at V and 0 bases at J, with 9 bases between. In DNA form, the CDR3 reads TGTGCCAGCAGTTTGAGGCCCAGCACAGATACGCAGTATTTT. Translated, it gives CASSLRPSTDTQYF.